These 8 T cell receptor beta chains came from one sample sequenced in a study of T cell repertoires in aging, cancer and after chemotherapy. TRB rearrangements spanning V, D and J were amplified using mixed TRB-A/B primers. TCRdb passed the multiplex PCR reads through MiXCR, listing each CDR3 protein once. Here the sample spans around 2,000 distinct CDR3 sequences, around 69% being singletons. Amplification of TCR beta used genomic DNA extracted from peripheral blood. Material for sequencing was blood. These receptors all come from a human donor with a solid tumor.

The rearrangement joins TRBV5-6 to TRBJ2-7; D not certain. From germline, CDR1 is SGHDT and CDR2 YYEEEE. V was cut by 3 bases and J by 3 bases, with 4 bases left in between. The CDR3 is 11 amino acids. Here the CDR3 reads CASSSHYEQYF. The CDR3 DNA follows: TGTGCCAGCAGCTCGCACTACGAGCAGTACTTC.

The chain uses TRBV11-2 and TRBJ2-1; D is ambiguous. This CDR3 is 12 amino acids long. CDR1 and CDR2 (germline): SGHAT, FQNNGV. Trimming cost V 0 bases and J 7 bases, with 4 bases left between them. The CDR3 is CASSLEPNEQFF. DNA of the CDR3: TGTGCCAGCAGCTTAGAGCCTAATGAGCAGTTCTTC.

This rearrangement joins TRBV19 to TRBJ2-3; the D is unclear. V lost 3 bases and J lost 3, with 7 bases in between. There are 13 residues in the CDR3. From germline, CDR1 is LNHDA and CDR2 SQIVND (reference sequence). Here the CDR3 DNA reads TGTGCCAGTAGTATTTACAGAACAGATACGCAGTATTTT. Amino acids: CASSIYRTDTQYF.

CDR3 sequence (DNA): TGTGCCAGCAGCTTAGGGGGACTAGCAAGGGATACGCAGTATTTT. This sequence encodes CASSLGGLARDTQYF. The V and J genes are TRBV7-9 and TRBJ2-3; 9 bases are a match to TRBD2. The J segment lost 6 bases and the V segment lost 1 base, leaving 5 bases of the junction unmatched. Germline lookup yields CDR1 SEHNR and CDR2 FQNEAQ (reference sequence). This CDR3 region has 15 residues.

The chain combines TRBV12-3 or TRBV12-4 with TRBJ2-1; 7 bases align to TRBD1. The V gene end was trimmed by 6 bases and the J gene end by 9 bases; junction bases not matched to a gene: 8. The CDR3 contains 13 residues. The CDR3 DNA reads as TGTGCCAGCAGCCTGACAGGGTGGGGTGAGCAGTTCTTC. This gives the protein CASSLTGWGEQFF.

This clonotype was counted a single time. This sequence joins TRBV19 and TRBJ1-6; the D is unclear. The V gene lost 1 base and the J gene lost 4 bases, with 29 bases spanning the gap. This CDR3 spans 22 amino acids. Germline V gene lookup returns CDR1 LNHDA and CDR2 SQIVND (reference sequence). This CDR3 is CASSIVSDRTLFHKRYNSPLHF. CDR3 nucleotide sequence: TGTGCCAGTAGTATAGTCAGTGACCGGACCCTATTTCACAAGCGATATAATTCACCCCTCCACTTT.

This clonotype has only a few counts. The chain uses TRBV5-6 and TRBJ2-5; 7 bases map to TRBD1. Germline V gives CDR1 SGHDT, CDR2 YYEEEE. The CDR3 is 13 residues long. J gave up 4 bases and V 5 bases, and 5 bases lay outside the gene matches. The CDR3 loop reads CASSSDRAETQYF. The CDR3 nucleotides are TGTGCCAGCAGTTCAGACAGGGCAGAGACCCAGTACTTC. The full variable domain, rest sourced from reference TRBV5-6 and TRBJ2-5, is DAGVTQSPTHLIKTRGQQVTLRCSPKSGHDTVSWYQQALGQGPQFIFQYYEEEERQRGNFPDRFSGHQFPNYSSELNVNALLLGDSALYLCASSSDRAETQYFGPGTRLLVL.

This clonotype was seen more than once but under ten times. This rearrangement joins TRBV7-2 to TRBJ2-2, with unresolved D. V lost 2 bases, J lost 10 bases, and 23 bases lay in between. CDR3 length: 17 amino acids. The germline CDR1 and CDR2 sequences are SGHTA and FQGNSA. In DNA form, the CDR3 reads TGTGCCAGCAGCTTACTGCCAAGGGCAGCGAGCGCCTCGGAGCTGTTTTTT. Its translation is CASSLLPRAASASELFF. Based on the CDR3 plus reference TRBV7-2 and TRBJ2-2, the full variable domain is GAGVSQSPSNKVTEKGKDVELRCDPISGHTALYWYRQSLGQGLEFLIYFQGNSAPDKSGLPSDRFSAERTGGSVSTLTIQRTQQEDSAVYLCASSLLPRAASASELFFGEGSRLTVL.